Detailed here is one T cell receptor beta chain. The antigen remains unidentified. The PCR was carried out with 60 Vbeta primers and 13 Jbeta primers. The table came from immunoSEQ multiplex PCR; TCRdb's copy has only in-frame clones and leaves some out. The listing contains about 210,000 clones. The data stem from a study of cytomegalovirus exposure and HLA in healthy donors. The study's findings and limits: Later analysis indicated greater clonal expansion among HLA-associated TCR beta chains than among equally common other chains. According to the study, approximately 150 TCR beta chains were cytomegalovirus-associated.

The sample consisted of PBMCs. This receptor was taken from a woman aged 30 to 39 in good health and CMV-seropositive.

CDR3 amino acids: CASSVERDYGYTF. Here the CDR3 DNA reads TGTGCCAGCAGCGTAGAGAGGGACTATGGCTACACCTTC. The genes are TRBV9 and TRBJ1-2; D remains unclear. V dropped 0 bases and J dropped 3 bases, with 6 bases sitting between them. The CDR3 spans 13 residues. Germline CDR1 and CDR2: SGDLS and YYNGEE.